What follows are 32 T cell receptor beta chains derived from one specimen sequenced in a study of T cells in severe cutaneous drug reactions. Libraries were made by iRepertoire multiplex PCR with TCR subtype-specific primers for bulk and single-cell sequencing. TCRdb re-called the multiplex PCR reads; one entry per CDR3 protein, DNA not given. Its table records some 5,700 distinct CDR3 sequences. The donors had carbamazepine-induced Stevens-Johnson syndrome or toxic epidermal necrolysis. Sequencing was performed on PBMCs. These receptors came from a human donor with a severe cutaneous adverse drug reaction.

The V and J genes are TRBV12-3 or TRBV12-4 and TRBJ1-3; with no DNA, the TCRdb D assignment of TRBD1 cannot be verified. CDR3 length equals 14 residues. CDR3 protein: CASSPTGRGNTIYF.

The chain combines TRBV6-6 with TRBJ2-1; the TCRdb call, TRBD1, lacks DNA for checking. The CDR3 runs 17 residues. Per germline, CDR1 MNHNY and CDR2 SVGAGI (reference sequence). The CDR3 sequence: CASSYGTRQGPNNEQFF.

This clonotype is medium-sized by frequency. This chain connects TRBV28 to TRBJ1-5; the TRBD1 assignment by TCRdb is unverifiable without DNA. CDR1 is MDHEN, CDR2 SYDVKM, per germline. The CDR3 runs to 16 residues. The CDR3 spells CASTPDRVGSNQPQHF.

The chain's CDR3 is CASSSGGSTEAFF. V gene TRBV5-1 combines with J gene TRBJ1-1. The CDR3 is 13 residues long. Germline values: CDR1 SGHRS, CDR2 YFSETQ.

The gene calls are TRBV4-1 and TRBJ1-4. CDR3 length equals 16 residues. Germline V gene sequence: CDR1 MGHRA, CDR2 YSYEKL. This CDR3 is CASSQGLPVTNEKLFF.

The chain joins TRBV4-3 to TRBJ2-1. This CDR3 has 14 amino acids. Germline CDR1 is LGHNA and CDR2 is YSLEER. The CDR3 protein is CASSQDARSYEQFF.

The V call is TRBV7-2, the J call TRBJ2-7; the TCRdb D gene call, TRBD1, has no DNA to confirm it. The CDR3 totals 14 residues. Germline lookup yields CDR1 SGHTA and CDR2 FQGNSA. The CDR3: CASSSTGYSYEQYF.

V gene TRBV4-1 combines with J gene TRBJ2-3. The germline V gene has CDR1 MGHRA and CDR2 YSYEKL. The CDR3 has 16 amino acids. The CDR3 reads CASSPKLRLDTDTQYF.

V usage is TRBV13 and J usage is TRBJ1-2. Germline V gene lookup returns CDR1 PRHDT and CDR2 FYEKMQ (reference sequence). The CDR3 contains 14 residues. The chain's CDR3 is CASSFKPQSYGYTF.

This chain joins TRBV12-3 or TRBV12-4 and TRBJ1-1; checking the TCRdb D call of TRBD1 is not possible without DNA. The CDR3 loop spans 14 amino acids. The chain's CDR3 is CASSRDRGNTEAFF.

The chain employs TRBV9 and TRBJ1-3; no DNA is available, so the TRBD1 call from TCRdb remains unchecked. The V gene's germline CDR1 is SGDLS and CDR2 YYNGEE. CDR3 length: 14 residues. This CDR3 reads CASSGGGSGNTIYF.

The V and J genes are TRBV10-1 and TRBJ2-2; as DNA is missing, the TRBD1 call by TCRdb cannot be tested. The V gene's germline CDR1 is WNHNN and CDR2 SYGVQD (reference sequence). CDR3 length equals 14 residues. CDR3 amino acids: CASSESMGGGELFF.

This chain uses TRBV12-3 or TRBV12-4 with TRBJ1-4; TCRdb designates TRBD1, a call that cannot be tested without DNA. The CDR3 totals 15 residues. The CDR3 is CASSSYRPGFEKLFF.

This clonotype is medium-sized (0.01 to 0.1%) by frequency. The chain joins TRBV4-1 to TRBJ1-5; TCRdb's D gene call, TRBD1, goes unchecked for lack of DNA. This CDR3 spans 16 amino acids. Per the germline V gene, CDR1 is MGHRA and CDR2 is YSYEKL. CDR3 sequence: CASSQGGQYSNQPQHF.

By frequency, this clonotype registers medium-sized. V gene TRBV27 combines with J gene TRBJ1-1. From germline, CDR1 is MNHEY and CDR2 SMNVEV (reference sequence). CDR3 length equals 13 residues. CDR3 amino acids: CASSLSFHIEAFF.

The chain is built from TRBV7-2 and TRBJ2-7; TCRdb designates TRBD1, a call that cannot be tested without DNA. The CDR3 has 16 amino acids. CDR1 and CDR2 from the germline V gene are SGHTA and FQGNSA. The CDR3 sequence is CASSFPRDRASYEQYF.

V usage is TRBV27 and J usage is TRBJ1-2; the TRBD1 assignment by TCRdb is unverifiable without DNA. The CDR3 is made up of 16 amino acids. CDR1 MNHEY and CDR2 SMNVEV come from the germline V gene (reference sequence). CDR3 protein: CASSLSGVPTGYGYTF.

This clonotype is deemed medium-sized by its frequency. The V and J genes are TRBV28 and TRBJ1-5; TCRdb designates TRBD1, a call that cannot be tested without DNA. The CDR3 has 14 residues. Germline CDR1 and CDR2: MDHEN and SYDVKM. This CDR3 reads CASSQGMVNQPQHF.

This clonotype is deemed medium-sized (0.01 to 0.1%) by its frequency. The CDR3: CASSFRRGEGSAQYF. The chain has TRBV7-2 and TRBJ2-5; TCRdb's D gene call, TRBD2, goes unchecked for lack of DNA. CDR1 and CDR2 (germline): SGHTA, FQGNSA. The CDR3 is made up of 15 amino acids.

The V call is TRBV5-4, the J call TRBJ1-1; TCRdb proposes TRBD1, but this gene call is untestable without DNA. CDR3 length: 13 amino acids. From germline, CDR1 is SGHNT and CDR2 YYREEE (reference sequence). The CDR3 sequence is CASSLGDPPEAFF. The complete variable domain, with remaining parts taken from reference TRBV5-4 and TRBJ1-1, reads ETGVTQSPTHLIKTRGQQVTLRCSSQSGHNTVSWYQQALGQGPQFIFQYYREEENGRGNFPPRFSGLQFPNYSSELNVNALELDDSALYLCASSLGDPPEAFFGQGTRLTVV.

This chain uses TRBV29-1 with TRBJ2-1; there is no DNA to check the TCRdb D call of TRBD1. The germline CDR1 and CDR2 sequences are SQVTM and ANQGSEA. This CDR3 region has 13 residues. This CDR3 is CSVSGGGNNEQFF.

By frequency, this clonotype registers medium-sized. The rearrangement joins TRBV6-1 to TRBJ2-5; TCRdb's D call, TRBD2, is unchecked because there is no DNA. The V gene's germline CDR1 is MNHNS and CDR2 SASEGT. The length of the CDR3 is 14 residues. CDR3 protein: CASATSGYSGTQYF.

The V call is TRBV12-3 or TRBV12-4, the J call TRBJ2-1; checking the TCRdb D call of TRBD1 is not possible without DNA. The CDR3 contains 14 residues. The CDR3 reads CASSFGGGYNEQFF.

The CDR3 region is CASSLVTGGETQYF. The rearrangement joins TRBV5-1 to TRBJ2-5; TCRdb's assignment of TRBD1 cannot be checked, as there is no DNA. The CDR3 has 14 residues. The germline V gene has CDR1 SGHRS and CDR2 YFSETQ.

According to its frequency, this clonotype is medium-sized. V usage is TRBV7-2 and J usage is TRBJ1-5; checking the TCRdb D call of TRBD1 is not possible without DNA. The germline V gene encodes CDR1 SGHTA and CDR2 FQGNSA. This CDR3 contains 15 residues. The CDR3 region is CASSLWGTDNQPQHF.

V and J are TRBV12-3 or TRBV12-4 and TRBJ2-1; TCRdb's D gene call, TRBD1, goes unchecked for lack of DNA. CDR3 length: 12 residues. The CDR3 reads CASSLTTDWEFF.

According to its frequency, this clonotype is medium-sized. V usage is TRBV27 and J usage is TRBJ2-3; TCRdb picks TRBD1, but there is no DNA to check that call. CDR1 is MNHEY, CDR2 SMNVEV, per germline (reference sequence). The CDR3 extends over 15 amino acids. The CDR3 reads CASSSGDSGPDTQYF.

By frequency, this clonotype registers hyperexpanded. The V call is TRBV28, the J call TRBJ1-4. The CDR3 sequence is 15 residues long. Germline V gene sequence: CDR1 MDHEN, CDR2 SYDVKM. The CDR3 protein is CASSPWASTNEKLFF. Using reference TRBV28 and TRBJ1-4 for the parts outside the CDR3, the full variable domain is DVKVTQSSRYLVKRTGEKVFLECVQDMDHENMFWYRQDPGLGLRLIYFSYDVKMKEKGDIPEGYSVSREKKERFSLILESASTNQTSMYLCASSPWASTNEKLFFGSGTQLSVL.

This clonotype ranks as medium-sized in terms of frequency. The chain has TRBV28 and TRBJ2-2; TCRdb calls TRBD1, which cannot be checked without DNA. The CDR3 consists of 14 residues. Germline V lookup: CDR1 MDHEN, CDR2 SYDVKM. CDR3: CASSLSGRGGELFF.

This CDR3 is CASSGAGELFF. This chain joins TRBV2 and TRBJ2-2. The CDR3 is 11 residues long. CDR1 and CDR2 (germline): SNHLY, FYNNEI.

This clonotype is called medium-sized (0.01 to 0.1%) based on its frequency. The V gene is TRBV28, the J gene TRBJ2-1; the D gene TCRdb calls, TRBD2, cannot be checked with no DNA. From germline, CDR1 is MDHEN and CDR2 SYDVKM. The CDR3 has 18 residues. The CDR3 spells CASGRVGIAGVSYNEQFF.

In terms of frequency, this clonotype is medium-sized. V and J are TRBV27 and TRBJ1-1. CDR3 length equals 14 residues. Looked up from germline, CDR1 is MNHEY and CDR2 is SMNVEV (reference sequence). CDR3 residues: CASSTTTSATEAFF.